This T cell receptor (beta chain) was recorded in a study of blood T cell repertoires in COVID-19. Measured with immunoSEQ multiplex PCR; TCRdb has only the in-frame clones, and not every one. Of 48,000 or so clones in the sample, approximately 87% were seen once. CDR1 and CDR2 (germline): KGHSH, LQKENI. V shed 3 bases and J shed 4 bases, with 6 bases lying between them. This CDR3 contains 12 residues. Sequencing was done on a sample of peripheral blood. The rearrangement uses TRBV18 and TRBJ2-5; D gene uncertain. The receptor comes from a woman aged 55-70 years with acute or convalescent COVID-19. CDR3 sequence reads: CASSPLAETQYF. In nucleotides, the CDR3 is TGTGCCAGCTCACCTCTGGCAGAGACCCAGTACTTC.